This T cell receptor beta chain was recorded in a study of CD8 T cells in Susac syndrome. CDR1 and CDR2 from the germline V gene are SGDLS and YYNGEE. V dropped 3 bases and J dropped 0 bases, with 10 bases sitting between them. The CDR3 spans 16 residues. With random hexamers, reverse transcription was performed on about 0.5 to 1 ug of RNA. In TCRdb, the immunoSEQ multiplex PCR reads were re-called with MiXCR into one record per CDR3 protein. The sample records 150,000 to 200,000 distinct CDR3 sequences, approximately 94% being singletons. V gene TRBV9 combines with J gene TRBJ2-6; D gene uncertain. The sequenced sample consisted of CD4+ T cells from PBMCs. The sequence came from a human donor with Susac syndrome. The CDR3 loop is CASSGRPYSGANVLTF. The DNA of the CDR3 is TGTGCCAGCAGCGGAAGACCCTACTCTGGGGCCAACGTCCTGACTTTC.